This paragraph covers one T cell receptor (beta chain) sequence. Its binding antigen is unknown. Base qualities are missing; no much larger clone stands one base away. This sample was sequenced with an Illumina NovaSeq 6000. cDNA libraries for TCRalpha and TCRbeta were prepared by 5'RACE using constant-segment primers, with sample barcodes and unique molecular identifiers added. Trizol reagent was used to extract RNA from every sample. The libraries were amplified in two PCR steps, and the second step added a second sample barcode and Illumina TruSeq adapters. Sequencing of the libraries was done on an Illumina NovaSeq, producing 2 x 150 bp paired-end reads. The authors' analysis ran thus. Demultiplexing of reads and collapsing into UMI-guided consensus sequences were performed with migec v1.2.7. Using mixcr v2.1.11, the UMI consensuses were aligned to TRA and TRB V and J templates and assembled into clonotypes. Clonotypes were classified as expanded or contracted when called significant by both edgeR and NoisET, with noise models trained on biological replicates. For edgeR calls, the thresholds were a false discovery rate-adjusted p below 0.01 and a log2 fold-change of 1. As an exploratory analysis of dynamics, PCA with hierarchical clustering was applied to max-normalized trajectories of the 1000 most abundant clonotypes. Separately sequenced CD4+ and CD8+ repertoires were used to assign the CD4 or CD8 phenotype of responding clones. Clones were called with MiXCR by TCRdb after fastp trimmed the public reads at Q25, and only in-frame beta chains were retained. A single entry per CDR3 protein holds the most common genes and DNA from its merged rows. TCRdb assigned the V and J calls; the authors' analysis was not used. The sample table lists roughly 68,000 distinct CDR3 sequences, about a sixth of them with a count of one. The ten largest clones add up to around 31% of the sample.

The entry originates in a study of T-cell memory formation after mild COVID-19 (dated by TCRdb to 2020 to 2023). Regarding the complete study: TCR sequence clusters from the two donors were largely donor specific. In two donors, T-cell clones that expanded and contracted after mild COVID-19 were followed by sequencing TCRalpha and TCRbeta repertoires longitudinally. The cohort was made up of two young adult volunteers, one female and one male, who were previously healthy.

In the germline V gene (reference sequence), CDR1 corresponds to SEHNR and CDR2 to FQNEAQ. V is pared back by 5 bases and J by 4 bases, with 18 bases lying between the germline termini. The CDR3 spans 15 residues, from the cysteine through the phenylalanine. Only the CDR3 DNA is retained, 45 bases long and in frame from the first base. PBMCs were isolated by Ficoll-Paque density gradient centrifugation. Broad study findings and their caveats: The study covered only a couple of mild cases, and larger cohorts including severe cases with pre-infection samples were considered necessary. From day 15 to 85, contracting clones showed balanced CD4/CD8 phenotypes, whereas a second wave of clones that expanded from day 15 to 37 leaned towards CD4+. Contracting CD4+ clones were found mainly in CM and EM memory subsets, while CD8+ clones were enriched in EMRA. The detection of some responding clones in pre-infection memory suggests that pre-existing cross-reactive memory T cells joined the SARS-CoV-2 response. Whether the second-wave clones peaking on day 37 were SARS-CoV-2 specific was not confirmed.

This TCR was sampled from an adult woman who had mild COVID-19 (a few samples of this study predate the infection). The sample titles of this study are shuffled in the database, so cell type and time point are left out; the donor was told from shared clones. Sequencing was done on a sample of PBMCs or a T cell subset sorted from them (not recorded which). The sequence links TRBV7-9 to TRBJ2-7, with the D gene call left open. CDR3 reads: CASSLGRDNLYEQYF. At the DNA level, the sequence is TGTGCCAGCAGCCTCGGTAGGGATAATTTATACGAGCAGTACTTC.